These 15 T cell receptor beta chains came from one sample sequenced in a study of T cells in localized non-small cell lung cancer. Clones were sequenced by immunoSEQ multiplex PCR, and TCRdb holds only the in-frame ones, with some missing. In the table there are about 24,000 clones, roughly 84% of which are singletons. The material sequenced was peripheral blood, taken before any cancer treatment. The receptors shown here come from a male donor aged 60 or over with stage I squamous cell lung carcinoma.

This chain connects TRBV10-3 to TRBJ2-1; a weak D match, TRBD2 (5 bases). The CDR3 is 13 amino acids. Germline CDR1 ENHRY, CDR2 SYGVKD. Trimming removed 2 bases from V and 10 bases from J, with 12 bases in between. CDR3 DNA sequence: TGTGCCATCAGTGAGGAGGGTAGCAAGGAGCAGTTCTTC. Translation: CAISEEGSKEQFF.

This clone was counted between two and nine times. V usage is TRBV2 and J usage is TRBJ1-1; tentative D call: TRBD1 (5 bases). The CDR3 is 14 amino acids. Trimming took 6 bases from V and 5 from J, leaving 16 bases between them. Germline CDR1 reads SNHLY; CDR2 reads FYNNEI. CDR3 amino acids: CASSFDTGGTEAFF. CDR3 DNA sequence: TGTGCCAGCAGCTTCGACACGGGGGGGACTGAAGCTTTCTTT.

The V call is TRBV7-2, the J call TRBJ1-2; D remains unclear. This CDR3 has 13 amino acids. With 1 base removed from V and 4 bases from J, the gap between germline ends came to 7 bases. Germline V gene data show CDR1 as SGHTA and CDR2 as FQGNSA. The CDR3 is CASSLGQFYGYTF. Written as DNA, the CDR3 is TGTGCCAGCAGCTTAGGCCAGTTCTATGGCTACACCTTC.

The chain is built from TRBV30 and TRBJ1-2; the D is unclear. The CDR3 totals 11 residues. Germline CDR1 and CDR2: GTSNPN and SVGIG (reference sequence). Trimming stripped 5 bases from V and 7 bases from J, with 11 bases between. CDR3 protein: CAWAVGGGYTF. CDR3 DNA sequence: TGTGCCTGGGCCGTAGGCGGTGGCTACACCTTC.

This rearrangement joins TRBV7-3 to TRBJ1-5; D unclear. Germline CDR1 is SGHTA and CDR2 is FQGTGA. Trimming cost V 5 bases and J 4 bases, with 9 bases left between them. This CDR3 has 13 amino acids. The CDR3 loop is CASSQDPNQPQHF. In DNA form, the CDR3 reads TGTGCCAGCAGCCAAGACCCGAATCAGCCCCAGCATTTT.

This clone came up once. The CDR3 coding sequence is TGCAGCGTTGTATCCCCAACGGGCGGAAACACCATATATTTT. It is translated as CSVVSPTGGNTIYF. This rearrangement joins TRBV29-1 to TRBJ1-3; D uncertain. With 4 bases removed from V and 4 bases from J, the gap between germline ends came to 14 bases. This CDR3 is 14 amino acids long. The V gene's germline CDR1 is SQVTM and CDR2 ANQGSEA.

This clone appeared a single time. The rearrangement links TRBV5-1 to TRBJ2-1, with D perhaps matching TRBD1 or TRBD2 (5 bases each). CDR1 SGHRS and CDR2 YFSETQ come from the germline V gene. V lost 3 bases and J lost 5, with 24 bases in between. CDR3 length equals 18 residues. CDR3 sequence reads: CASSSRDRTLKSDNEQFF. The CDR3 nucleotides read TGCGCCAGCAGCTCCCGGGACCGGACCTTGAAGAGCGACAATGAGCAGTTCTTC. Combining the CDR3 with reference TRBV5-1 and TRBJ2-1 gives the whole variable domain KAGVTQTPRYLIKTRGQQVTLSCSPISGHRSVSWYQQTPGQGLQFLFEYFSETQRNKGNFPGRFSGRQFSNSRSEMNVSTLELGDSALYLCASSSRDRTLKSDNEQFFGPGTRLTVL.

The genes are TRBV30 and TRBJ1-1; D not certain. The CDR3 loop spans 11 amino acids. CDR1 is GTSNPN and CDR2 is SVGIG in the germline V gene (reference sequence). Between the trimmed V and J ends, which lost 3 bases and 6 bases, there was a span of 8 bases. DNA of the CDR3: TGTGCCTGGAGAAGGGCCCCTGAAGCTTTCTTT. This sequence encodes CAWRRAPEAFF.

The V and J genes are TRBV7-2 and TRBJ2-5; a possible D gene is TRBD2 (6 bases). Germline V gene data show CDR1 as SGHTA and CDR2 as FQGNSA. V lost 5 bases and J 3 bases, leaving 13 bases between the germline ends. The length of the CDR3 is 14 residues. DNA of the CDR3: TGTGCCAGCAGCCTAGGGACTTTTGAAGAGACCCAGTACTTC. This translates into CASSLGTFEETQYF.

The chain combines TRBV5-6 with TRBJ2-5, with TRBD1 matching 7 bases. This CDR3 has 16 amino acids. With V trimmed by 0 bases and J by 2 bases, 7 bases remained unmatched. Germline assignment: CDR1 SGHDT and CDR2 YYEEEE. DNA of the CDR3: TGTGCCAGCAGCTTGGGGGGGACAGCTACACAAGAGACCCAGTACTTC. This translates into CASSLGGTATQETQYF.

The rearrangement links TRBV7-9 to TRBJ2-1; perhaps TRBD1 as D (5 bases). The CDR3 sequence is 14 residues long. The germline gives CDR1 SEHNR, CDR2 FQNEAQ (reference sequence). Deletions cut 1 base from V and 6 bases from J, with 10 bases between. The CDR3 is CASSLVGRGNEQFF. The CDR3 DNA reads as TGTGCCAGCAGCTTAGTGGGGCGAGGCAATGAGCAGTTCTTC.

V usage is TRBV6-1 and J usage is TRBJ1-1; 9 bases are a match to TRBD1. CDR3 size: 14 residues. Trimming cost V 4 bases and J 3 bases; bases outside gene matches: 3. From germline, CDR1 is MNHNS and CDR2 SASEGT. This chain's CDR3 is CASSGGTGHTEAFF. CDR3 bases: TGTGCCAGCAGTGGTGGGACAGGGCACACTGAAGCTTTCTTT.

This chain joins TRBV11-2 and TRBJ2-3, with D maybe TRBD2 (6 bases). V dropped 1 base and J dropped 9 bases, with 11 bases sitting between them. CDR1 SGHAT and CDR2 FQNNGV come from the germline V gene. The CDR3 sequence is 13 residues long. The CDR3 sequence is CASSLARGDTQYF. In DNA form, the CDR3 reads TGTGCCAGCAGCTTAGCGCGGGGTGACACGCAGTATTTT.

The genes are TRBV7-2 and TRBJ1-1; D is perhaps TRBD1 (5 bases). The V gene lost 5 bases and the J gene lost 5 bases, with 12 bases spanning the gap. CDR1 is SGHTA, CDR2 FQGNSA, per germline. The CDR3 loop spans 13 amino acids. Written as DNA, the CDR3 is TGTGCCAGCAGCATGACAGTAGGGACTGAAGCTTTCTTT. Protein: CASSMTVGTEAFF. Together with reference TRBV7-2 and TRBJ1-1, the CDR3 gives the full variable domain: GAGVSQSPSNKVTEKGKDVELRCDPISGHTALYWYRQSLGQGLEFLIYFQGNSAPDKSGLPSDRFSAERTGGSVSTLTIQRTQQEDSAVYLCASSMTVGTEAFFGQGTRLTVV.

V is TRBV7-9 and J is TRBJ2-1, with D hard to call. CDR1 is SEHNR, CDR2 FQNEAQ, per germline (reference sequence). V lost 5 bases and J 7 bases, leaving 3 bases between the germline ends. This CDR3 is 10 amino acids long. CDR3 bases: TGTGCCAGCAGCCATAATGAGCAGTTCTTC. It codes for CASSHNEQFF.